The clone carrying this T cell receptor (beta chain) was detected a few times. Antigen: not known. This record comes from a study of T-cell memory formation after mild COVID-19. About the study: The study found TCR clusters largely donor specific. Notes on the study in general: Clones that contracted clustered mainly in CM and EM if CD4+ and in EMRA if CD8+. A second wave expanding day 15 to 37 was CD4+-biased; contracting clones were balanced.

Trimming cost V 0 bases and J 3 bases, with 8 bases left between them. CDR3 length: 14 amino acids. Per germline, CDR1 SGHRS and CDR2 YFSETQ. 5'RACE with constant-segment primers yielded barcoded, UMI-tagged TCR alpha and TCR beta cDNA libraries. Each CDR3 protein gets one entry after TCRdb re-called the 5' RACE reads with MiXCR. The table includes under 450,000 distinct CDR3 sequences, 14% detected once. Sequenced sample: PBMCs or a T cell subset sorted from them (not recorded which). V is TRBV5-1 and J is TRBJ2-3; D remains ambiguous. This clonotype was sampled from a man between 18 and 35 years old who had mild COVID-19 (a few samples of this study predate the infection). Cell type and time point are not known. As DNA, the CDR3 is TGCGCCAGCAGCTTGGGCCAGTTGACAGATACGCAGTATTTT. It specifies CASSLGQLTDTQYF.